This is a list of T cell receptor beta chains from one sample in a study of T cells after yellow fever vaccination. MiXCR was run by TCRdb on the 5' RACE reads, yielding one entry per CDR3 protein. The sample lists about 200,000 distinct CDR3 sequences; approximately 3% were seen once. Specimen: CD4+ T cells sorted from PBMCs, collected 10 days after the yellow fever booster vaccination. The origin of the receptors is a young man who received the YFV17D yellow fever vaccine. The CDR3 runs from the conserved cysteine through the conserved F or W.

v_call: TRBV6-1; j_call: TRBJ1-6; cdr3_aa: CASTVTGRVGILHF
v_call: TRBV27; j_call: TRBJ2-3; cdr3_aa: CASSFGARPGGRNTQYF
v_call: TRBV6-1; j_call: TRBJ1-1; cdr3_aa: CASSEIFGAFF
v_call: TRBV27; j_call: TRBJ1-1; cdr3_aa: CASSLNPLTRAQAAFF
v_call: TRBV29-1; j_call: TRBJ1-1; cdr3_aa: CSVGRRNTEAFF
v_call: TRBV6-4; j_call: TRBJ2-3; cdr3_aa: CASRPGTGRTDTQYF
v_call: TRBV6-2/TRBV6-3; j_call: TRBJ1-5; cdr3_aa: CASSTSPQGSTQHF
v_call: TRBV18; j_call: TRBJ1-1; cdr3_aa: CASSPGGGRGGTEAFF
v_call: TRBV5-1; j_call: TRBJ1-6; cdr3_aa: CASSLAGVANSPLHF
v_call: TRBV5-1; j_call: TRBJ2-1; cdr3_aa: CASSGRTSEGNEQFF
v_call: TRBV5-1; j_call: TRBJ2-1; cdr3_aa: CASSLAAPNEQFF
v_call: TRBV5-1; j_call: TRBJ2-5; cdr3_aa: CASSWQAGDQETQYF
v_call: TRBV7-3; j_call: TRBJ2-1; cdr3_aa: CASSLTPASGYNEQFF
v_call: TRBV6-1; j_call: TRBJ2-2; cdr3_aa: CASSGWTSLGGELFF
v_call: TRBV12-3/TRBV12-4; j_call: TRBJ2-3; cdr3_aa: CASSLRRRGTGFADTQYF
v_call: TRBV6-5; j_call: TRBJ1-5; cdr3_aa: CASSISYSNQPQHF
v_call: TRBV7-8; j_call: TRBJ2-1; cdr3_aa: CASSSLNEQFF
v_call: TRBV6-6; j_call: TRBJ2-1; cdr3_aa: CASSTVRGLANEQFF
v_call: TRBV9; j_call: TRBJ2-3; cdr3_aa: CASSVDALASTDAQYF
v_call: TRBV11-3; j_call: TRBJ2-1; cdr3_aa: CASSLGTHNEQFF
v_call: TRBV20-1; j_call: TRBJ2-3; cdr3_aa: CSARGTLGDTQYF
v_call: TRBV5-1; j_call: TRBJ2-1; cdr3_aa: CASSDRAGGYNEQFF